This T cell receptor beta chain was sequenced for a study of blood T cell repertoires in COVID-19. At the level of the study: Donors in the United States, Italy and Spain gave samples during acute or convalescent COVID-19. T cells, B-cell-depleted T cells, or PBMCs provided the cDNA or gDNA that served as material.

Authors' analysis steps: Amplification with reference gene primers provided the estimates of nucleated cell counts. Produced via immunoSEQ multiplex PCR; TCRdb's table is partial and in-frame only. That table supplies the V and J calls and clone size; D and trimming were determined from the DNA. The data contain fewer than 250,000 clones, 75% to 90% of them seen just once; the ten biggest clones take up 0.72%. The CDR3 is 13 residues long. V was cut by 3 bases and J by 4 bases, with 10 bases left in between. The chain has TRBV12-3 or TRBV12-4 and TRBJ2-7; the D is unclear. Sequencing used peripheral blood. The source of this sequence is a middle-aged man with acute or convalescent COVID-19. CDR3 in DNA: TGTGCCAGCAGTTTGGGCAGTCAGTACGAGCAGTACTTC. This encodes CASSLGSQYEQYF.